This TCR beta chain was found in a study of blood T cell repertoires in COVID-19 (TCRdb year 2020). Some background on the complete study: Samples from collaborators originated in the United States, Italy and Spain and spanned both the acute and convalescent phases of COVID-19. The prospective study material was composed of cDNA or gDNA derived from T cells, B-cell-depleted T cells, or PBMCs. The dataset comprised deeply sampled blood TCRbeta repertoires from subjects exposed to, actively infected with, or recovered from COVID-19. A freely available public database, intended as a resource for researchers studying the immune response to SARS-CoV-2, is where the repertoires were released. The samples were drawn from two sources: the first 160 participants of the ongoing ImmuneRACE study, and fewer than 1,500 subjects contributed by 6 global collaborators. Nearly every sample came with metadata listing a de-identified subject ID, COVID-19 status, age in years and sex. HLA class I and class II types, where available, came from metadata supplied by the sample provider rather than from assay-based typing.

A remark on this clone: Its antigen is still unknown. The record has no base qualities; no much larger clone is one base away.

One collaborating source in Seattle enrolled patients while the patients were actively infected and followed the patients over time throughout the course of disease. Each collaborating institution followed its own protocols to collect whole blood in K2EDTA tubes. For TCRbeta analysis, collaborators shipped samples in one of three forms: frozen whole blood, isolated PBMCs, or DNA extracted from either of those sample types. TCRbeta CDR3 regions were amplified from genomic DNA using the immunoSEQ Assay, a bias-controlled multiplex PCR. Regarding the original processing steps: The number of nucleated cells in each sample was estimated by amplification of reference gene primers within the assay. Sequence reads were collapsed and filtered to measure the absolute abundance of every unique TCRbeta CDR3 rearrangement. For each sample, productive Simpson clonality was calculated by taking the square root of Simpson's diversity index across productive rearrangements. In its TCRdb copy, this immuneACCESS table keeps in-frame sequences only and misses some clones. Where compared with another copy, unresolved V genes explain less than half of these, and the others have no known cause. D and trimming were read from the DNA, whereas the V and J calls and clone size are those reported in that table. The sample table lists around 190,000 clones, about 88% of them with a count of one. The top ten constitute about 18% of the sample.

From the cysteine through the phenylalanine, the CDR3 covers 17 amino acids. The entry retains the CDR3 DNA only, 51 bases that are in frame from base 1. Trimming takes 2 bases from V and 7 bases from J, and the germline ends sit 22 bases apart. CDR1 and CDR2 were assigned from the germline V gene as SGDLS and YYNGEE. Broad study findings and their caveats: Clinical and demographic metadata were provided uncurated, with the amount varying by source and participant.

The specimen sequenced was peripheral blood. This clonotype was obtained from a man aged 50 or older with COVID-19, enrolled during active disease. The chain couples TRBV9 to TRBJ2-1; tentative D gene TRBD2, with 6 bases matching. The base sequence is TGTGCCAGCAGCGTGGCGGACGGGACTCGGTTTGGGAATGAGCAGTTCTTC. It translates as CASSVADGTRFGNEQFF.